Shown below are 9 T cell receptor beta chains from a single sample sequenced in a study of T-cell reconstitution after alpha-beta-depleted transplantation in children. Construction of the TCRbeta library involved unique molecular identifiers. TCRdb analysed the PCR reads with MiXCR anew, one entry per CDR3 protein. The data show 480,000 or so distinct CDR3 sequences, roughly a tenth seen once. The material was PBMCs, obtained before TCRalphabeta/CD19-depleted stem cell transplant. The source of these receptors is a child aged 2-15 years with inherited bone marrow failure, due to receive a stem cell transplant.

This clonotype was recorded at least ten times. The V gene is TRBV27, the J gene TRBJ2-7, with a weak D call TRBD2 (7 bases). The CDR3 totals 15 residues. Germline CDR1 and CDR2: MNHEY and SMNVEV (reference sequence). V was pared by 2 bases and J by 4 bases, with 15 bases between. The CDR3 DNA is TGTGCCAGCAGTTTAACGCCGGGGGGCTTATACGAGCAGTACTTC. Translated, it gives CASSLTPGGLYEQYF.

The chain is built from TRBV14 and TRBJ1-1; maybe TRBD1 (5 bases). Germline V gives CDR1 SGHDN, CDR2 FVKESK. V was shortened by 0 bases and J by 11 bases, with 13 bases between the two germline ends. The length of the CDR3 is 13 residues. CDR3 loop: CASSQDIRGSAFF. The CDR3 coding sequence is TGTGCCAGCAGCCAAGATATTAGGGGATCGGCTTTCTTT.

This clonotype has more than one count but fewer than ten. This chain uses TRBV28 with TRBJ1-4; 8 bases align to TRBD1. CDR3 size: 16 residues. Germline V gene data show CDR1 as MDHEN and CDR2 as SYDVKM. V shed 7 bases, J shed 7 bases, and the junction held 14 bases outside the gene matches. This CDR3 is CASTHPPEDRAEKLFF. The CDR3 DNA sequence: TGTGCCAGCACCCACCCGCCGGAGGACAGGGCTGAAAAACTGTTTTTT.

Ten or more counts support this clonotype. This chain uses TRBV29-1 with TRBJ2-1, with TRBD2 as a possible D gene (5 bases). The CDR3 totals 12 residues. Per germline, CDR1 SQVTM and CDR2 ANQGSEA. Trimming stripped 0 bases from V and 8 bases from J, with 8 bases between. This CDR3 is CSVEDEGDEQFF. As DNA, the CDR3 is TGCAGCGTTGAAGATGAGGGCGATGAGCAGTTCTTC.

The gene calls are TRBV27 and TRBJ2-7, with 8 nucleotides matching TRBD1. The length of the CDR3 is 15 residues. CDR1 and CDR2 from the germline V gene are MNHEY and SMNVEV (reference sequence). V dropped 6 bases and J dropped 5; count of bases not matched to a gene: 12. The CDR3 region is CASRSNMDRAHEQYF. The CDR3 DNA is TGTGCCAGCAGAAGCAATATGGACAGGGCCCACGAGCAGTACTTC.

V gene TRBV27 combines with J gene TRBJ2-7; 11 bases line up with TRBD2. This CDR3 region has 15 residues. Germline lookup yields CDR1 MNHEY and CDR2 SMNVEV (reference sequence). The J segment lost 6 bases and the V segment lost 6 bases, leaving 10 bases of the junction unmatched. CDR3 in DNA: TGTGCCAGCAGAGAATACGGGACTAGCGGCCTCGAGCAGTACTTC. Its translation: CASREYGTSGLEQYF.

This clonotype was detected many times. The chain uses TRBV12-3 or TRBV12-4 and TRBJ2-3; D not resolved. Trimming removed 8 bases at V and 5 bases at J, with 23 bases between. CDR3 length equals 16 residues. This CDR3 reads CASGTILRAVLDTQYF. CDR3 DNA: TGTGCCAGCGGCACCATCTTAAGGGCAGTTTTAGATACGCAGTATTTT.

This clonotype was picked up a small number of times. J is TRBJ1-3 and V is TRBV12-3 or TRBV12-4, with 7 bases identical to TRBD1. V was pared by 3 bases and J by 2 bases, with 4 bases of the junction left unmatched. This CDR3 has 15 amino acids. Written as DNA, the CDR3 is TGTGCCAGCAGTTTGAGACAGGGTACTGGAAACACCATATATTTT. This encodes CASSLRQGTGNTIYF.

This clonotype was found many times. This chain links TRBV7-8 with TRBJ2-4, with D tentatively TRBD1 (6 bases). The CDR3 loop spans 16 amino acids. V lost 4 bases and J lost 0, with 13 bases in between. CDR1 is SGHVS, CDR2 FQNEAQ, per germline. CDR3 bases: TGTGCCAGCAGCTCGGACAGATTACTAGCCAAAAACATTCAGTACTTC. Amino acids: CASSSDRLLAKNIQYF.